This T cell receptor (beta chain) was profiled in a study of human T cells and chemical hapten exposure. Study processing details: Sample TCR totals centred on a median of roughly 96,000, ranging about 20,000 to 700,000. TCRdb re-called the RACE reads with MiXCR, one entry per CDR3 protein. TCRdb's processing, not the study's, gives the V and J calls here. The table includes tens of thousands of distinct CDR3 sequences, 10% to 14% detected once. This clonotype has ten or more counts. The CDR3 spans 12 residues. V lost 5 bases to trimming and J lost 5 bases, with 7 bases between them. Sample time point: patch test 3, about 24 weeks after DPC sensitization. Treatment meaning: therapeutic diphenylcyclopropenone sensitization with weekly scalp DPC.

This chain links TRBV23-1 with TRBJ2-1, with no clear D. TRBV23-1 is an open reading frame, and its role is uncertain. This specimen was whole blood, taken in connection with sensitization to the hapten diphenylcyclopropenone (DPC). This receptor was obtained from a woman aged 50 to 60 with alopecia areata. Some clones in this sample may be carry-over from other donors' samples. DNA of the CDR3: TGCGCCAGCAGTGACGGAAACAATGAGCAGTTCTTC. It translates to CASSDGNNEQFF.